This TCR beta chain originates from a study of blood T cells in healthy people across ages. CDR1 is MDHEN, CDR2 SYDVKM, per germline. The CDR3 is made up of 13 amino acids. J lost 9 bases, V lost 8 bases, and 7 bases had no gene match. Turning to this clonotype: Its antigen is still unknown.

Sample-barcoded 5' priming and a J-beta primer mix drove a second PCR of roughly 6 to 12 cycles. MiXCR was run by TCRdb on the 5' RACE reads, yielding one entry per CDR3 protein. The sample yields some 1.5 million distinct CDR3 sequences, about 42% seen once. Study-wide findings and caveats: Whereas aged donors had fewer naive CD4+ cells, long-lived donors had more of them and higher diversity.

Sequenced: blood. The sequence was collected from a woman aged 18-35 years in good health. The V call is TRBV28, the J call TRBJ2-1; 10 bases are a match to TRBD2. The CDR3, as DNA: TGTGCCAGCCTAGCGGGGGTGTCATTTGAGCAGTTCTTC. Residues: CASLAGVSFEQFF.